Listed here is a single T cell receptor (beta chain). There are a few counts of this clonotype. The antigen it binds to is not known. A much bigger clone sits one base away, suggesting this may be a read error. These data belong to a study of T cells in Graves' hyperthyroidism and ophthalmopathy (dated by TCRdb to the late 2010s). Study-level background: Peripheral blood samples were taken at initial diagnosis, before any treatment was given. Whether ophthalmopathy could be predicted prospectively was tested in an independent validation cohort made up of about 18 hyperthyroidism patients plus 17 patients who later progressed to ophthalmopathy. TCR V-J signatures able to tell the groups apart were searched for in a discovery cohort of 90 to 100 patients, of whom under 45 had Graves' ophthalmopathy and roughly 59 had stable Graves' hyperthyroidism. For training and testing, the 100 or so patients in the discovery cohort were randomly divided in a 7:3 ratio. Once sampling was done, hyperthyroidism patients were given methimazole at a starting dose of 30 mg daily, whereas ophthalmopathy patients were given high-dose intravenous methylprednisolone. TCR Vbeta CDR3 sequencing of 120 to 150 peripheral blood samples (under 45 ophthalmopathy, about 80 hyperthyroidism and approximately 17 progressor patients) is reported in the paper. In six Graves' hyperthyroidism patients, the study also compared T-cell repertoires from thyroid tissue with T-cell repertoires from blood.

Hyperthyroidism patients were newly diagnosed, with disease duration under 2 months, and aged 18 to 65 years. The study excluded patients with uncontrolled infections, other autoimmune diseases, pregnancy or lactation. Diagnoses were based on clinical symptoms, serum thyroxine and TRAb, thyroid ultrasound and orbital computed tomography. Blood from progressor patients was drawn when they were first diagnosed with hyperthyroidism, before any ophthalmopathy symptoms appeared. Ficoll-Paque density gradient centrifugation was used to isolate PBMCs from around 10 ml of fresh peripheral blood. Progressor patients were defined as those initially diagnosed with Graves' hyperthyroidism in whom ophthalmopathy developed during follow-up. Total RNA was extracted using Trizol reagent, and RNA quality was assessed on an Agilent 2100 Bioanalyzer. Trimmed from V: 0 bases; trimmed from J: 5 bases; junction bases lacking a gene match: 10. Sequences DFQATT (CDR1) and SNEGSKA (CDR2) are obtained from the germline V gene (reference sequence). Measured from the cysteine to the phenylalanine, the CDR3 is 15 residues long. Here the CDR3 DNA is all that survives: 45 bases in frame from base 1.

The research as a whole found: Sample size was not statistically predetermined, and investigators were not blinded to group allocation. Ophthalmopathy was separated from stable hyperthyroidism by a 13 V-J signature model, with approximately 85% sensitivity and approximately 81% specificity obtained in cross-validation and 80%/75% obtained in testing. In validation, the model predicted progression to ophthalmopathy with approximately 71% sensitivity and 72% to 75% specificity, a median of about 6.7 months before onset. Most expanded thyroid clonotypes (frequency above 0.001) were also detected in blood, a finding suggesting that blood repertoires may reflect thyroid immune responses.

Amplification of TCR beta CDR3 regions was carried out from RNA transcripts. A first-round RT-PCR of the TCR CDR3 used the HTBI primer set with the Qiagen OneStep RT-PCR kit. Libraries were constructed in a second round of multiplex PCR, after which size selection and purification were carried out. Libraries were sequenced paired-end with 100 bp reads on an Illumina HiSeq2000. The authors' analysis ran thus. Raw data were processed with SOAPnuke, discarding reads with adapters, uncalled bases, mean Phred below 15, or no exact constant-primer or identifier match. High-quality paired reads were merged using COPE v1.2.5, and each unique nucleotide sequence was defined as a clonotype. MiTCR v1.1 was used to align clonotypes to the IMGT TRBV, TRBD and TRBJ reference segments. Analysis was restricted to V-J combinations with a frequency above 0.0001, which covered roughly 99% of repertoires. The TCS score was defined as the ratio of F50 (clonal expansion) to E x V (chaos), calculated using BLOSUM62-based TCRdist between CDR3 peptides within each V-J. Welch's t-statistics and random forest reduced 500 to 550 V-J features to around 14, which were used in a naive Bayes classifier (R e1071). TCRdb applied fastp at Q25 and MiXCR to the public reads, then kept only in-frame beta chains. One record per CDR3 amino acid sequence lists the most common genes and DNA. V and J calls and clone size were set by TCRdb, not the authors. In all, the sample holds roughly 170,000 distinct CDR3 sequences, and just under 9.5% of those were seen once. The top ten clones comprise approximately 20% of the sample.

Rearrangement joined TRBV20-1 to TRBJ2-7; 7 central bases correspond to TRBD2. This receptor was obtained from a woman between 18 and 30 years old with Graves' hyperthyroidism that later progressed to Graves' ophthalmopathy. The sample comprised blood. The nucleotide sequence reads TGCAGTGCTAGAGATGGAGGACGGGGGAGGGACGAGCAGTACTTC. This translates into CSARDGGRGRDEQYF.